Listed below are T cell receptor beta chains from one sample, sequenced in a study of T cell changes during pregnancy in multiple sclerosis. Produced via immunoSEQ multiplex PCR; TCRdb's table is partial and in-frame only. The sample consists of 20,000 to 25,000 clones, 91% of them appearing once. Sequenced material: CD4+ T cells from peripheral blood mononuclear cells, taken after pregnancy. The receptors come from a female donor in good health, enrolled as a control in a pregnancy study. CDR3s include the opening cysteine and the closing phenylalanine or tryptophan. Each record gives: V gene, J gene, D gene, clone size, CDR3 protein, CDR3 DNA. D genes are given only for firm matches. The size of a clone is reported for some rows only, either as once, few or many, or as a class for expanded clones.

>TRBV4-3|TRBJ2-7|.|.
CASSQERPGSASYEQYF
TGCGCCAGCAGCCAAGAAAGGCCGGGGTCCGCCTCCTACGAGCAGTACTTC
>TRBV2|TRBJ2-7|TRBD2|.
CAGGVAYEQYF
TGTGCCGGGGGGGTAGCCTACGAGCAGTACTTC
>TRBV7-2|TRBJ2-3|TRBD2|.
CASSLAGGTDTQYF
TGTGCCAGCAGCTTAGCGGGGGGGACAGATACGCAGTATTTT
>TRBV6-5|TRBJ1-5|TRBD1|.
CASSTGDNQPQHF
TGTGCCAGCAGTACAGGGGACAATCAGCCCCAGCATTTT
>TRBV9|TRBJ2-3|.|.
CASSASTDTQYF
TGTGCCAGCAGCGCTAGCACAGATACGCAGTATTTT
>TRBV19|TRBJ1-2|TRBD1|medium-sized
CASSMDRVRGYTF
TGTGCCAGTAGTATGGACAGGGTTCGAGGCTACACCTTC
>TRBV10-2|TRBJ2-7|.|.
CASRRPRSYEQYF
TGCGCCAGCAGGCGCCCTCGGAGTTACGAGCAGTACTTC
>TRBV12-5|TRBJ2-1|.|.
CASGFSSANEQFF
TGTGCTAGTGGTTTCTCTAGCGCGAATGAGCAGTTCTTC
>TRBV6-1|TRBJ2-1|TRBD1|.
CASSTRQGARNEQFF
TGTGCCAGCAGTACCCGACAGGGGGCCAGGAATGAGCAGTTCTTC
>TRBV2|TRBJ2-4|TRBD2|.
CASLSGGSKNIQYF
TGTGCCAGCTTATCGGGGGGGAGCAAAAACATTCAGTACTTC
>TRBV28|TRBJ2-1|TRBD2|.
CASTITSGRWNEQFF
TGTGCCAGCACAATTACTAGCGGGAGGTGGAATGAGCAGTTCTTC
>TRBV5-6|TRBJ1-4|TRBD1|.
CASSLGQGGNEKLFF
TGTGCCAGCAGCTTGGGACAGGGAGGTAATGAAAAACTGTTTTTT
>TRBV6-5|TRBJ2-7|TRBD2|.
CASSYSAGVGYEQYF
TGTGCCAGCAGTTACTCAGCGGGAGTGGGCTACGAGCAGTACTTC
>TRBV29-1|TRBJ1-5|TRBD1|.
CSVGEQGGDQPQHF
TGCAGCGTGGGGGAACAGGGGGGGGATCAGCCCCAGCATTTT
>TRBV19|TRBJ1-5|.|.
CASRPREGVGNQPQHF
TGTGCCAGTAGGCCCCGGGAGGGTGTGGGCAATCAGCCCCAGCATTTT
>TRBV19|TRBJ1-6|TRBD1|.
CASSTERPGQGSSPLHF
TGTGCCAGTAGTACCGAACGACCGGGACAGGGGAGTTCACCCCTCCACTTT
>TRBV25-1|TRBJ2-1|TRBD1|.
CASSELDRVGNEQFF
TGTGCCAGCAGTGAACTGGACAGGGTAGGCAATGAGCAGTTCTTC
>TRBV11-3|TRBJ2-7|TRBD2|.
CASSRRSGSQDEQYF
TGTGCCAGCAGCCGGCGGAGCGGGAGTCAGGACGAGCAGTACTTC
>TRBV25-1|TRBJ2-2|TRBD1|once
CASGWTGTGTGELFF
TGTGCCAGCGGGTGGACAGGGACAGGGACCGGGGAGCTGTTTTTT
>TRBV5-5|TRBJ2-4|TRBD1|.
CASSIQGVYQNIQYF
TGTGCCAGCAGCATACAGGGGGTGTACCAAAACATTCAGTACTTC
>TRBV29-1|TRBJ2-6|.|.
CSVGPPGANVLTF
TGCAGCGTTGGGCCCCCTGGGGCCAACGTCCTGACTTTC
>TRBV6-1|TRBJ2-7|TRBD1|.
CASNPGWDSRYEQYF
TGTGCCAGCAACCCGGGTTGGGACAGCCGCTACGAGCAGTACTTC
>TRBV25-1|TRBJ2-1|TRBD2|.
CASKGSGDEQFF
TGTGCCAGCAAAGGGAGCGGGGATGAGCAGTTCTTC